The sequence of this T cell receptor beta chain was determined in a study of T cell responses to AZD1222 COVID-19 vaccine. This clone turned up a few times. What it binds is not known. The study, taken as a whole, reports: Donor demographics were predominantly white British with a female majority; clonal diversity may be underestimated. Across spike, vaccine-associated CD4 TCRs were found, dominant at 160-218 and 743-854. Seropositive AZD1222 recipients at baseline numbered only 6 or 7. Nearly half of unique spike-specific TCRs reportedly avoided B.1.351 and B.1.1.7 mutated regions.

Profiled with immunoSEQ multiplex PCR; TCRdb holds only in-frame clones, not every one. Of more than 80,000 clones in the sample, about 86% are singletons; the top ten hold 10%. Sequenced here: peripheral blood, sampled on day 0 of MenACWY control vaccination. The sequence was obtained from an adult in good health.

CDR3 region: CASSQRVDSSYEQYF. In nucleotides, the CDR3 is TGTGCCAGCAGCCAAAGGGTTGACAGCTCCTACGAGCAGTACTTC. The chain combines TRBV7-2 with TRBJ2-7, with D perhaps matching TRBD1 (5 bases). The germline V gene encodes CDR1 SGHTA and CDR2 FQGNSA. V lost 5 bases, J lost 0 bases, and 14 bases lay in between. This CDR3 has 15 residues.